This T cell receptor (beta chain) derives from a study of CD8+ T cells in alopecia areata. Broader study findings: Mouse data revealed clearer TCR sharing than patient data did, a gap possibly tied to HLA. Amid tofacitinib therapy, many expanded lesional clones stayed present in scalp and blood.

As for this clone: Its matching antigen is unknown. The sample holds other DNA sequences that translate to the same CDR3.

Per the germline V gene, CDR1 is GTSNPN and CDR2 is SVGIG (reference sequence). V was trimmed by 2 bases and J by 2 bases, leaving 7 bases between them. The CDR3 has 12 amino acids. This sample's treatment: oral pan-JAK inhibitor, 5-10 mg twice daily. Investigators isolated RNA and reverse transcribed it into cDNA to act as the sequencing template. The data were produced by immunoSEQ multiplex PCR, yet TCRdb's version contains in-frame clones alone and is incomplete. The table has under 200,000 clones, roughly 65% seen once. This chain connects TRBV30 to TRBJ2-7; TRBD2 is a possible D gene (6 bases). The receptor comes from a human donor with alopecia areata. The sequencing here drew on CD4+ T cells sorted from blood, taken at week 4, from a patient treated with tofacitinib. The CDR3 protein is CAWSRLAYEQYF. CDR3 in DNA: TGTGCCTGGAGTCGACTAGCCTACGAGCAGTACTTC.